The 30 T cell receptor beta chains below all came from one sample that was sequenced in a study of blood T cell repertoires in COVID-19. Sequenced by immunoSEQ multiplex PCR; TCRdb stores in-frame clones only, minus some. The top ten clones hold around 4.1% of a sample with hundreds of thousands of clones, under 85% of them seen once. Sequencing input: peripheral blood. These receptors were taken from a woman between 40 and 55 years old with active or convalescent COVID-19.

The chain joins TRBV9 to TRBJ1-2; D is unclear. Germline V gene data show CDR1 as SGDLS and CDR2 as YYNGEE. Trimming stripped 0 bases from V and 4 bases from J, with 10 bases between. CDR3 length: 14 amino acids. DNA of the CDR3: TGTGCCAGCAGCGTAGACAGTTACTCCTATGGCTACACCTTC. This codes for CASSVDSYSYGYTF.

This chain links TRBV28 with TRBJ1-4; TRBD1 agrees at 11 bases. Germline CDR1 is MDHEN and CDR2 is SYDVKM. The CDR3 has 15 amino acids. V lost 5 bases, J lost 8 bases, and 7 bases stayed unmatched. CDR3 in DNA: TGTGCCAGCAGTACCTGGACAGGGGGCGACGAAAAACTGTTTTTT. This translates into CASSTWTGGDEKLFF. The full variable domain, with the rest looked up from reference TRBV28 and TRBJ1-4, is DVKVTQSSRYLVKRTGEKVFLECVQDMDHENMFWYRQDPGLGLRLIYFSYDVKMKEKGDIPEGYSVSREKKERFSLILESASTNQTSMYLCASSTWTGGDEKLFFGSGTQLSVL.

The rearrangement uses TRBV19 and TRBJ1-6, with 9 bases fitting TRBD1. The germline gives CDR1 LNHDA, CDR2 SQIVND (reference sequence). After removal of 5 bases from V and 10 bases from J, the junction contained 9 bases not matched to a gene. CDR3 length: 15 residues. The CDR3 DNA reads as TGTGCCAGTAGTCCGGCGACAGGGGGTGAGTCACCCCTCCACTTT. It codes for CASSPATGGESPLHF.

This chain joins TRBV28 and TRBJ2-3; the match to TRBD2 covers 10 bases. The CDR3 totals 15 residues. V was pared by 5 bases and J by 6 bases, with 8 bases of the junction left unmatched. Germline V gene lookup returns CDR1 MDHEN and CDR2 SYDVKM. The CDR3 DNA reads as TGTGCCAGCAGTCCTAGCGGGGGCCCCCCGGATACGCAGTATTTT. Amino acid sequence: CASSPSGGPPDTQYF.

V gene TRBV28 combines with J gene TRBJ1-1; the D is unclear. The CDR3 has 11 amino acids. CDR1 is MDHEN, CDR2 SYDVKM, per germline. The CDR3 bases are TGTGCGATTTCAGGAAACACTGAAGCTTTCTTT. Protein: CAISGNTEAFF.

V gene TRBV15 combines with J gene TRBJ2-7, with 7 positions matching TRBD1. Germline loops: CDR1 LNHNV, CDR2 YYDKDF (reference sequence). This CDR3 spans 14 amino acids. The trim removed 7 bases at V and 4 bases at J, leaving 10 bases unmatched. The CDR3 spells CATNQGGPVYEQYF. The CDR3 coding sequence is TGTGCCACCAATCAAGGGGGCCCAGTTTACGAGCAGTACTTC.

This clone was seen only once. The chain has TRBV6-5 and TRBJ1-6; D unresolved. With 0 bases removed from V and 10 bases from J, the gap between germline ends came to 7 bases. The length of the CDR3 is 13 residues. Germline-derived CDR1 and CDR2 are MNHEY and SVGAGI. The CDR3 region is CASSYSRGSPLHF. DNA of the CDR3: TGTGCCAGCAGTTACTCTCGGGGATCACCCCTCCACTTT.

The chain couples TRBV7-3 to TRBJ2-2, with no clear D. CDR3 length: 14 amino acids. V was pared by 4 bases and J by 5 bases, with 11 bases between. Looked up from germline, CDR1 is SGHTA and CDR2 is FQGTGA. CDR3 sequence: CASSWASSTGELFF. The CDR3 region has the DNA TGTGCCAGCAGCTGGGCCTCGAGTACCGGGGAGCTGTTTTTT.

V and J are TRBV5-1 and TRBJ2-5, with 11 bases fitting TRBD1. J gave up 5 bases and V 0 bases, and 9 bases lay outside the gene matches. The CDR3 runs 17 residues. Germline V lookup: CDR1 SGHRS, CDR2 YFSETQ. The CDR3 is CASSLDAFGQGAETQYF. CDR3 bases: TGCGCCAGCAGCTTGGATGCTTTCGGACAGGGGGCCGAGACCCAGTACTTC.

The chain carries TRBV9 and TRBJ1-6, with D perhaps TRBD1 (5 bases). Between the trimmed V and J ends, which lost 4 bases and 7 bases, there was a span of 15 bases. The CDR3 length is 15 residues. Germline V gene sequence: CDR1 SGDLS, CDR2 YYNGEE. CDR3 sequence (DNA): TGTGCCAGCAGCCCGTGGGGGGGAGGAAATTCACCCCTCCACTTT. Its translation is CASSPWGGGNSPLHF.

Of note for this clone: Other nucleotide sequences from this sample produce the same CDR3. The gene calls are TRBV4-1 and TRBJ1-4; 11 bases are shared with TRBD1. CDR1 and CDR2 from the germline V gene are MGHRA and YSYEKL. The CDR3 extends over 15 amino acids. The V gene end was trimmed by 0 bases and the J gene end by 7 bases; junction bases not matched to a gene: 1. Here the CDR3 reads CASSQDGTGGEKLFF. The CDR3, as DNA: TGCGCCAGCAGCCAAGATGGGACAGGGGGTGAAAAACTGTTTTTT.

The chain employs TRBV28 and TRBJ1-2; D possibly corresponds to TRBD1 (5 bases). The CDR3 spans 14 residues. Trimming pared 6 bases from V and 4 bases from J, leaving 15 bases between. The germline CDR1 and CDR2 sequences are MDHEN and SYDVKM. CDR3 sequence (DNA): TGTGCCAGCAGGACCCAGGGTTACCTCTATGGCTACACCTTC. As protein: CASRTQGYLYGYTF.

The chain uses TRBV9 and TRBJ2-1; 10 positions agree with TRBD2. Per the germline V gene, CDR1 is SGDLS and CDR2 is YYNGEE. This CDR3 spans 17 amino acids. Trimming cost V 0 bases and J 0 bases; bases outside gene matches: 3. The CDR3 DNA is TGTGCCAGCAGCGTAGGTAGCGGGGGGTCCTCCTACAATGAGCAGTTCTTC. Translating gives CASSVGSGGSSYNEQFF.

This clone showed up just once. The chain links TRBV1 to TRBJ2-5; TRBD1, the table's D call, lacks a check against the DNA. TRBV1 is a documented pseudogene. The CDR3 sequence is 18 residues long. For the CDR3, the DNA is TGCACCAGCAGCCAAGTAGATCAATCCCGGGACAGGGAAGAGACCCAGTACTTC. Protein sequence: CTSSQVDQSRDREETQYF.

This rearrangement joins TRBV5-1 to TRBJ2-7; D possibly corresponds to TRBD1 (6 bases). Germline V gene lookup returns CDR1 SGHRS and CDR2 YFSETQ. The CDR3 spans 15 residues. V dropped 0 bases and J dropped 3 bases, with 13 bases sitting between them. The CDR3 region is CASSLGQGQFYEQYF. The CDR3 DNA is TGCGCCAGCAGCTTGGGTCAGGGGCAGTTCTACGAGCAGTACTTC.

V usage is TRBV12-3 or TRBV12-4 and J usage is TRBJ1-5; D ambiguous. V was shortened by 6 bases and J by 9 bases, with 12 bases between the two germline ends. This CDR3 comprises 12 residues. Here the CDR3 reads CASSPLGGPQHF. For the CDR3, the DNA is TGTGCCAGCAGCCCGCTCGGAGGGCCCCAGCATTTT.

The chain employs TRBV5-1 and TRBJ1-6, with 10 bases fitting TRBD1. Germline V lookup: CDR1 SGHRS, CDR2 YFSETQ. The CDR3 totals 18 residues. V lost 0 bases and J lost 10; bases outside the gene matches: 13. This CDR3 reads CASSLAVGQGDPTSPLHF. In DNA, the CDR3 is TGCGCCAGCAGCTTGGCCGTAGGACAGGGGGATCCAACGTCACCCCTCCACTTT.

This clone turned up a few times. This chain connects TRBV12-3 or TRBV12-4 to TRBJ1-3; 7 nucleotides line up with TRBD1. CDR3 length equals 13 residues. With V trimmed by 3 bases and J by 14 bases, 10 bases remained unmatched. Here the CDR3 reads CASSFVNRDRLYF. The CDR3 DNA reads TGTGCCAGCAGTTTCGTTAACCGGGACAGATTATATTTT.

This chain links TRBV7-9 with TRBJ2-3; perhaps TRBD2 as D (7 bases). The germline V gene encodes CDR1 SEHNR and CDR2 FQNEAQ (reference sequence). The CDR3 covers 15 residues. V dropped 1 base and J dropped 2 bases, with 10 bases sitting between them. The CDR3 loop reads CASSLGGGATDTQYF. The CDR3 DNA reads as TGTGCCAGCAGCTTAGGTGGGGGGGCCACAGATACGCAGTATTTT.

CDR3 nucleotide sequence: TGTGCCAGCAGCCCGGGGGGCTGGGTAACTTTCTTT. This gives the protein CASSPGGWVTFF. The rearrangement links TRBV6-5 to TRBJ1-1, with D possibly matching TRBD1 (6 bases). Germline-derived CDR1 and CDR2 are MNHEY and SVGAGI. Trimming pared 6 bases from V and 12 bases from J, leaving 17 bases between. This CDR3 has 12 residues.

The J gene is TRBJ2-5, the V gene TRBV11-1; unclear D gene. Germline V gene data show CDR1 as SGHAT and CDR2 as FQDESV (reference sequence). The CDR3 has 14 amino acids. Trimming removed 4 bases at V and 5 bases at J, with 14 bases between. The CDR3 reads CASSSLSGEETQYF. The CDR3 region has the DNA TGTGCCAGCAGCTCCCTTAGTGGAGAGGAGACCCAGTACTTC.

The chain has TRBV30 and TRBJ2-5; the match to TRBD2 covers 11 bases. This CDR3 is built from 15 residues. V was clipped by 1 base and J by 5 bases; unmatched bases: 6. The germline V gene encodes CDR1 GTSNPN and CDR2 SVGIG (reference sequence). CDR3 region: CAWSALLAGGETQYF. In nucleotides, the CDR3 is TGTGCCTGGAGTGCGCTTTTAGCGGGGGGGGAGACCCAGTACTTC.

V is TRBV9 and J is TRBJ1-5, with a possible D match to TRBD1 (6 bases). The V gene lost 0 bases and the J gene lost 5 bases, with 6 bases spanning the gap. Per germline, CDR1 SGDLS and CDR2 YYNGEE. This CDR3 region has 13 residues. CDR3 amino acids: CASSVDRDQPQHF. The CDR3, as DNA: TGTGCCAGCAGCGTAGACAGGGATCAGCCCCAGCATTTT.

This clone has a handful of counts. V is TRBV6-5 and J is TRBJ2-7; 7 bases align to TRBD1. V lost 5 bases, J lost 0 bases, and 4 bases stayed unmatched. CDR1 is MNHEY and CDR2 is SVGAGI in the germline V gene. This CDR3 spans 14 amino acids. The CDR3 coding sequence is TGTGCCAGCAGTCAGGACAGGCGCTCCTACGAGCAGTACGTC. This gives the protein CASSQDRRSYEQYV.

The J gene is TRBJ2-7, the V gene TRBV5-6; a possible D gene is TRBD1 (6 bases). This CDR3 comprises 14 residues. Germline V CDR1 and CDR2: SGHDT, YYEEEE. The V end lost 4 bases, the J end lost 1 base, and 12 bases lay between the germline ends. CDR3 sequence reads: CASSTYRASYEQYV. DNA for the CDR3: TGTGCCAGCAGCACATACAGGGCTTCCTACGAGCAGTACGTC.

This chain links TRBV27 with TRBJ2-7, with TRBD1 as a possible D gene (6 bases). V gave up 7 bases and J gave up 2 bases, with 15 bases separating them. CDR1 is MNHEY, CDR2 SMNVEV, per germline (reference sequence). The CDR3 spans 14 residues. The CDR3 nucleotides read TGTGCCAGCAAGCAGGGGAATACGGCCTACGAGCAGTACTTC. Translating it yields CASKQGNTAYEQYF.

The rearrangement links TRBV5-1 to TRBJ2-2, with a possible D match to TRBD2 (5 bases). Germline lookup yields CDR1 SGHRS and CDR2 YFSETQ. V lost 7 bases, J lost 2 bases, and 12 bases lay in between. The length of the CDR3 is 14 residues. The chain's CDR3 is CASAQLENTGELFF. The CDR3 DNA is TGCGCCAGCGCACAACTAGAAAACACCGGGGAGCTGTTTTTT.

The V and J genes are TRBV28 and TRBJ1-4; 7 nucleotides agree with TRBD1. Germline loops: CDR1 MDHEN, CDR2 SYDVKM. The CDR3 is 12 residues long. With V trimmed by 6 bases and J by 7 bases, 2 bases remained unmatched. CDR3 loop: CASSQGVEKLFF. The CDR3 DNA reads TGTGCCAGCAGCCAGGGGGTTGAAAAACTGTTTTTT.

The chain recombines TRBV10-1 with TRBJ2-1; D remains ambiguous. Trimming pared 0 bases from V and 3 bases from J, leaving 6 bases between. This CDR3 has 14 amino acids. Looked up from germline, CDR1 is WNHNN and CDR2 is SYGVQD (reference sequence). The CDR3 nucleotides read TGCGCCAGCAGTGAGTCACTGTTCTACAATGAGCAGTTCTTC. It specifies CASSESLFYNEQFF.

This clone was seen repeatedly, ten times or more. The J gene is TRBJ2-3, the V gene TRBV5-1, with D hard to call. V was trimmed by 0 bases and J by 6 bases, leaving 11 bases between them. Germline loops: CDR1 SGHRS, CDR2 YFSETQ. The CDR3 is 14 amino acids. The CDR3 region is CASSLAQREDTQYF. The CDR3 DNA reads TGCGCCAGCAGCTTGGCTCAGCGAGAGGATACGCAGTATTTT.